This T cell receptor beta chain was profiled in a study of blood T cell repertoires in COVID-19. Study overall: From T cells, B-cell-depleted T cells, or PBMCs came the material, which was cDNA or gDNA.

Germline V gene lookup returns CDR1 MNHNS and CDR2 SASEGT. The CDR3 consists of 14 residues. V lost 2 bases to trimming and J lost 1 base, with 5 bases between them. Study processing details: Estimation of nucleated cell counts was performed using reference gene primer amplification. Data came from immunoSEQ multiplex PCR; TCRdb stores just in-frame clones and leaves some out. The DNA was the basis for D and trimming; V, J and clone size are from that table. Of 150,000 to 200,000 clones listed, roughly 76% are singletons. This sequence was found in a woman of 80 years or more with COVID-19, enrolled during active disease. The chain links TRBV6-1 to TRBJ2-2, with no clear D. The sample consisted of peripheral blood. The CDR3 sequence: CASSESRNTGELFF. CDR3 in DNA: TGTGCCAGCAGTGAATCTAGGAACACCGGGGAGCTGTTTTTT.